Sequencing of this T cell receptor (beta chain) was carried out in a study of blood T cell repertoires in COVID-19. Study details: Acute and convalescent COVID-19 specimens originated in the United States, Italy and Spain.

This CDR3 is 17 amino acids long. Germline V gene sequence: CDR1 SGHNT, CDR2 YYREEE (reference sequence). The V segment lost 4 bases and the J segment 3 bases; nucleotides outside the gene matches: 7. Per the original methods: By means of reference gene primer amplification, nucleated cell counts were estimated. Sequenced by immunoSEQ multiplex PCR; TCRdb stores in-frame clones only, minus some. The DNA was the basis for D and trimming; V, J and clone size are from that table. Among under 40,000 clones, over 75% were seen once, and the ten largest hold around an eighth. The sample taken for sequencing was peripheral blood. The chain has TRBV5-4 and TRBJ2-5, with 15 bases lining up with TRBD2. The receptor was derived from a man between 60 and 75 years old with active COVID-19. Here the CDR3 reads CASSSRWTSGREETQYF. The DNA of the CDR3 is TGTGCCAGCAGCAGCCGATGGACTAGCGGGAGGGAAGAGACCCAGTACTTC. The entire variable domain, with the rest obtained from reference TRBV5-4 and TRBJ2-5, is as follows: ETGVTQSPTHLIKTRGQQVTLRCSSQSGHNTVSWYQQALGQGPQFIFQYYREEENGRGNFPPRFSGLQFPNYSSELNVNALELDDSALYLCASSSRWTSGREETQYFGPGTRLLVL.